These 5 T cell receptor beta chains were sequenced from one sample in a study of PD-1 blockade in classical Hodgkin lymphoma. Time point here: cycle 4 day 1 (C4D1), after 6 weeks of nivolumab. Relapse was seen in all patients after autologous stem cell transplantation, and brentuximab vedotin exposure was variable. TCRdb keeps only in-frame clones here, not all; method: immunoSEQ multiplex PCR. The sample includes fewer than 45,000 clones, around three fifths of them seen just once. Sequenced material: peripheral blood mononuclear cells (PBMCs), taken before the fourth cycle of nivolumab. The receptors shown here come from a human donor with classical Hodgkin lymphoma.

This chain links TRBV30 with TRBJ1-1, with TRBD1 matching 8 bases. The CDR3 sequence is 13 residues long. The ends lost 5 bases at V and 5 bases at J; junction bases unmatched: 7. Germline V gene data show CDR1 as GTSNPN and CDR2 as SVGIG (reference sequence). The chain's CDR3 is CAWGQGAGTEAFF. The CDR3 nucleotides are TGTGCCTGGGGCCAGGGGGCAGGGACTGAAGCTTTCTTT.

In DNA form, the CDR3 reads TGTGCCAGCAGCTATTCAGTGAACACTGAAGCTTTCTTT. Its protein product is CASSYSVNTEAFF. This chain uses TRBV7-9 with TRBJ1-1; the D is unclear. Germline V gene lookup returns CDR1 SEHNR and CDR2 FQNEAQ (reference sequence). The CDR3 sequence is 13 residues long. Trimming shortened V by 4 bases and J by 0 bases, and 6 bases separated the two germline ends.

This clone was counted once. The CDR3 DNA is TGTGCCAGCAGTTACGGGCAGGTCGGGCGAAAACTGTTTTTT. Translation: CASSYGQVGRKLFF. The V call is TRBV6-5, the J call TRBJ1-4; D is unresolved. Looked up from germline, CDR1 is MNHEY and CDR2 is SVGAGI. V lost 2 bases, J lost 10 bases, and 14 bases lay in between. The CDR3 consists of 14 residues.

The chain combines TRBV4-2 with TRBJ1-2; perhaps TRBD1 as D (5 bases). Trimming stripped 4 bases from V and 6 bases from J, with 15 bases between. The CDR3 runs to 14 residues. Germline CDR1 and CDR2: LGHNA and YNFKEQ. DNA of the CDR3: TGTGCCAGCAGCCCCAAGGAGGGGAAGGATGGCTACACCTTC. It codes for CASSPKEGKDGYTF.

This sequence joins TRBV7-9 and TRBJ2-7; D is perhaps TRBD2 (6 bases). Per germline, CDR1 SEHNR and CDR2 FQNEAQ (reference sequence). The CDR3 length is 14 residues. V dropped 1 base and J dropped 1 base, with 8 bases sitting between them. The CDR3 nucleotides are TGTGCCAGCAGCTTAGTCCTAGCGTCCTACGAGCAGTACTTC. It translates to CASSLVLASYEQYF. Based on the CDR3 plus reference TRBV7-9 and TRBJ2-7, the full variable domain is DTGVSQNPRHKITKRGQNVTFRCDPISEHNRLYWYRQTLGQGPEFLTYFQNEAQLEKSRLLSDRFSAERPKGSFSTLEIQRTEQGDSAMYLCASSLVLASYEQYFGPGTRLTVT.